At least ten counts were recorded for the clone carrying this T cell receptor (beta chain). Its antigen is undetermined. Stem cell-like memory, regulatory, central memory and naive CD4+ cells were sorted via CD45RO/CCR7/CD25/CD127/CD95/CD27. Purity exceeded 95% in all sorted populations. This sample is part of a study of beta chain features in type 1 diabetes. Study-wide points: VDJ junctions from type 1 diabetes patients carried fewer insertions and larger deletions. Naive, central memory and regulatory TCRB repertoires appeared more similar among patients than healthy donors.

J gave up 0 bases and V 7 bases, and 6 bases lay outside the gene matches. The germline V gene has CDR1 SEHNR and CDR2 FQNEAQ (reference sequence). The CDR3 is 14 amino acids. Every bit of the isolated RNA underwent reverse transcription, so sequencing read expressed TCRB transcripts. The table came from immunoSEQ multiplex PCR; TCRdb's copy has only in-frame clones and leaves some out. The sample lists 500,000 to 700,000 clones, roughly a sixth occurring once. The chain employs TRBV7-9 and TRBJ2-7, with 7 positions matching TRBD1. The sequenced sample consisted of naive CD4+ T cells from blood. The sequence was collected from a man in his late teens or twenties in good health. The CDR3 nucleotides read TGTGCCAGCACCACATCAGGGGGCTCCTACGAGCAGTACTTC. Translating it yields CASTTSGGSYEQYF.